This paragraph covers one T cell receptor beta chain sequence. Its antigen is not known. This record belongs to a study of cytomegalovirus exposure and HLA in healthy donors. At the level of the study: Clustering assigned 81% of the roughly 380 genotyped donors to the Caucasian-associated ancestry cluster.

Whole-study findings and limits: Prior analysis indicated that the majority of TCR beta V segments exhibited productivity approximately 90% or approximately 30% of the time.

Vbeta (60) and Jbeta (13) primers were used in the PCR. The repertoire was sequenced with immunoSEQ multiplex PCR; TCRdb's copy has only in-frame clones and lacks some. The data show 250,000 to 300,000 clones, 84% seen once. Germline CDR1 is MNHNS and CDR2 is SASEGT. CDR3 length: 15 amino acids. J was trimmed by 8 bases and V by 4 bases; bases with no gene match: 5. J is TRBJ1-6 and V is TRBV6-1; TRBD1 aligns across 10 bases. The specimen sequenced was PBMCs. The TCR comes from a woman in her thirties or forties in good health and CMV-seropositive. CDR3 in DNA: TGTGCCAGCAGTGTCTCGGACAGGGGGTATTCACCCCTCCACTTT. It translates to CASSVSDRGYSPLHF.